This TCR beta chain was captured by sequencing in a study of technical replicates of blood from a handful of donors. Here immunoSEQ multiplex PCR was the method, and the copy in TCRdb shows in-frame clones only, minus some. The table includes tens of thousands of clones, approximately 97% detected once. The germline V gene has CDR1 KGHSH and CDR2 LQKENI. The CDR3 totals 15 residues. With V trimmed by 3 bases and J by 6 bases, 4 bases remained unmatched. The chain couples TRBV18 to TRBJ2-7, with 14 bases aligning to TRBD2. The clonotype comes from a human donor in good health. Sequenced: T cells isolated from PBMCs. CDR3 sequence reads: CASSPGLAGAGEQYF. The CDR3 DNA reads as TGTGCCAGCTCACCGGGACTAGCGGGAGCCGGCGAGCAGTACTTC.